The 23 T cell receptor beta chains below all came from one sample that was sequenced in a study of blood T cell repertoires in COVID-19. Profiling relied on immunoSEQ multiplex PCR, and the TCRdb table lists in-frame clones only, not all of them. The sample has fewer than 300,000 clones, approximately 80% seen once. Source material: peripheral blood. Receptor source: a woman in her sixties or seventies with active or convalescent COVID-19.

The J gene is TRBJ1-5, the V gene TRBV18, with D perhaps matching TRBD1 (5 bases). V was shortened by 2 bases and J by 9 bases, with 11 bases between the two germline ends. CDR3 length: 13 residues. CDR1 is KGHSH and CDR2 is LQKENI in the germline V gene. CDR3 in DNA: TGTGCCAGCTCACCAGACAGTATCAGGCCCCAGCATTTT. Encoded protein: CASSPDSIRPQHF. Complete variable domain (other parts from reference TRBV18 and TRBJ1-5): NAGVMQNPRHLVRRRGQEARLRCSPMKGHSHVYWYRQLPEEGLKFMVYLQKENIIDESGMPKERFSAEFPKEGPSILRIQQVVRGDSAAYFCASSPDSIRPQHFGDGTRLSIL.

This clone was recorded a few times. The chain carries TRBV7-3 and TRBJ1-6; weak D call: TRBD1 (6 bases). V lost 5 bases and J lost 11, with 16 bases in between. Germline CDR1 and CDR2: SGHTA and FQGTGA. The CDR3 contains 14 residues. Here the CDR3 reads CASSQQGFQTPLHF. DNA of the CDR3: TGTGCCAGCAGCCAACAGGGTTTTCAAACACCCCTCCACTTT.

The DNA of the CDR3 is TGTGCCTGGAGTGGACAGCCCTACGAGCAGTACTTC. It encodes CAWSGQPYEQYF. The chain links TRBV30 to TRBJ2-7, with D possibly TRBD1 on 5 matching bases. The CDR3 loop spans 12 amino acids. V was trimmed by 1 base and J by 2 bases, leaving 6 bases between them. CDR1 and CDR2 from the germline V gene are GTSNPN and SVGIG (reference sequence).

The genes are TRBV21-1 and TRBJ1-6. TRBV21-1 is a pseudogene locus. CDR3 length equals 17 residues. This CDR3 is CASSVWLRGQFNSPLHF. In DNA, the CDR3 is TGTGCCAGCAGCGTCTGGTTGCGGGGCCAATTTAATTCACCCCTCCACTTT.

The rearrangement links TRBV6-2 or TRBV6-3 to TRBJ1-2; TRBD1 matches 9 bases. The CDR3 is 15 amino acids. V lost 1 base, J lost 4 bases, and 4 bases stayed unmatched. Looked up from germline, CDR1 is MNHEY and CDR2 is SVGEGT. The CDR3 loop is CASSYFDRGAYGYTF. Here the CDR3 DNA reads TGTGCCAGCAGTTACTTCGACAGGGGGGCCTATGGCTACACCTTC.

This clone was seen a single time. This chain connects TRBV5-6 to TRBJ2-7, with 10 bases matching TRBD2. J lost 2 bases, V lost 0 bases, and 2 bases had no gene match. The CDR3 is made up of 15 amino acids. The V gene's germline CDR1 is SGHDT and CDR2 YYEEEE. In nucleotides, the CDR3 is TGTGCCAGCAGCTTGGCCCTAGCGGGGGCCTACGAGCAGTACTTC. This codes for CASSLALAGAYEQYF.

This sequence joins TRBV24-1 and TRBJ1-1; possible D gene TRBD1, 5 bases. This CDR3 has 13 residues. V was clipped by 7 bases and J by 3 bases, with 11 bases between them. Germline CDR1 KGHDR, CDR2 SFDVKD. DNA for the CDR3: TGTGCCACCAGAACTACAGGTTACACTGAAGCTTTCTTT. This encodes CATRTTGYTEAFF.

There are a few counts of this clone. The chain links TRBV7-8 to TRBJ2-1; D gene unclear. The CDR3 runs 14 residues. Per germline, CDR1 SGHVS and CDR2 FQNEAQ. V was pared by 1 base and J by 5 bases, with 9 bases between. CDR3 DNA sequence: TGTGCCAGCAGCTTAGTAGCAGTGAACAATGAGCAGTTCTTC. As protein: CASSLVAVNNEQFF.

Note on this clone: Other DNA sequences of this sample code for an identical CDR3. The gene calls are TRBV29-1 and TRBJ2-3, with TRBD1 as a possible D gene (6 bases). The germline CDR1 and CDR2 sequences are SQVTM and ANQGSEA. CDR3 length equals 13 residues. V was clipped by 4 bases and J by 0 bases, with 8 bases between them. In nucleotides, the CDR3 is TGCAGCGTTGTAGGGACAAGCACAGATACGCAGTATTTT. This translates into CSVVGTSTDTQYF.

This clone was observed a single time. The CDR3 bases are TGTGCCAGCAGTGATAGTTTTGGAGATACGCAGTATTTT. This encodes CASSDSFGDTQYF. The chain employs TRBV6-1 and TRBJ2-3; D is unresolved. Looked up from germline, CDR1 is MNHNS and CDR2 is SASEGT. The germline V and J ends were trimmed by 3 bases and 5 bases, with 9 bases remaining between them. This CDR3 is built from 13 residues.

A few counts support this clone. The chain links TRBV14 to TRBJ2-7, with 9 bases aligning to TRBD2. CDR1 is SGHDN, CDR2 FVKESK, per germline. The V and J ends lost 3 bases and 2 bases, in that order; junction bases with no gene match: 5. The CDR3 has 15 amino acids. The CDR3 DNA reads TGTGCCAGCAGCCACCCCGCGGGGGGGACCTACGAGCAGTACTTC. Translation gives CASSHPAGGTYEQYF.

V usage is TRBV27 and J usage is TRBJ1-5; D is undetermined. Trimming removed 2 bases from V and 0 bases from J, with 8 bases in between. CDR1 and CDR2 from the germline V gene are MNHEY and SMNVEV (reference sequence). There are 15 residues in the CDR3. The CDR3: CASSLTSYSNQPQHF. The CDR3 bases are TGTGCCAGCAGTTTAACAAGTTATAGCAATCAGCCCCAGCATTTT.

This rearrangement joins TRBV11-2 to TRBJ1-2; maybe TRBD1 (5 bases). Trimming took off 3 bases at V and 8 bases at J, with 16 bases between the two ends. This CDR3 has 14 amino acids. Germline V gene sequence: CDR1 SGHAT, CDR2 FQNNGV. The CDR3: CASSLAMGPGGYTF. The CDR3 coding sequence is TGTGCCAGCAGCTTGGCCATGGGTCCAGGGGGCTACACCTTC.

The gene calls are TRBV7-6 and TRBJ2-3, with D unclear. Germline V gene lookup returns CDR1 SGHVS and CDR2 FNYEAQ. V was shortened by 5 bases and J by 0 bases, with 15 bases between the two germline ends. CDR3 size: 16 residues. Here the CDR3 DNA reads TGTGCCAGCAGCCCACCTTATGGGCGAAGCACAGATACGCAGTATTTT. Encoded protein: CASSPPYGRSTDTQYF.

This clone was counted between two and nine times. The CDR3: CASSYSQTGAYGYTF. CDR3 in DNA: TGTGCCAGCAGTTACTCCCAAACAGGCGCTTATGGCTACACCTTC. V and J are TRBV6-5 and TRBJ1-2; possibly TRBD1 for D (5 bases). CDR1 MNHEY and CDR2 SVGAGI come from the germline V gene. Trimming took off 0 bases at V and 5 bases at J, with 13 bases between the two ends. This CDR3 has 15 amino acids.

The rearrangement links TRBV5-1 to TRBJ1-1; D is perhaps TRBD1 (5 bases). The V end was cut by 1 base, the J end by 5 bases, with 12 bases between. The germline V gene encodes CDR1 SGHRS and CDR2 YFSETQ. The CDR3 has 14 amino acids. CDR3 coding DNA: TGCGCCAGCAGCTTGAGCTCGACAGAAACTGAAGCTTTCTTT. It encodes CASSLSSTETEAFF.

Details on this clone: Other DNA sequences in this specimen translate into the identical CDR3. CDR3 nucleotide sequence: TGTGCCAGCAGTAACCAGGGCTACGAGCAGTACTTC. Its protein product is CASSNQGYEQYF. The chain employs TRBV12-3 or TRBV12-4 and TRBJ2-7; weak D call: TRBD1 (5 bases). CDR3 size: 12 residues. V lost 5 bases to trimming and J lost 3 bases, with 8 bases between them.

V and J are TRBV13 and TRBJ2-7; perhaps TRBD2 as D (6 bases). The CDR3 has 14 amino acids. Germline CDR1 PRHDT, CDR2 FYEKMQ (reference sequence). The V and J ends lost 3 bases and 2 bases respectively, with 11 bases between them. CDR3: CASSLQGGPYEQYF. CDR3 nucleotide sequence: TGTGCCAGCAGCTTGCAGGGAGGCCCCTACGAGCAGTACTTC.

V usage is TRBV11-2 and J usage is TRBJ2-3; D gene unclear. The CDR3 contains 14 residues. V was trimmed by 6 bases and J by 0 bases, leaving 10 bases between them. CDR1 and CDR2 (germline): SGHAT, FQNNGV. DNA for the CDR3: TGTGCCAGCAGTTCAGGCAGTAGCACAGATACGCAGTATTTT. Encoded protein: CASSSGSSTDTQYF.

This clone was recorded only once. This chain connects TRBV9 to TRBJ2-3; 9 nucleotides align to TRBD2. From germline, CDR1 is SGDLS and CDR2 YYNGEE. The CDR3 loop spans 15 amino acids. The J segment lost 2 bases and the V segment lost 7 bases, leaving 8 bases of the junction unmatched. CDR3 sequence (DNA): TGTGCCAGCGGGCCAAGCGGGGGGAACACAGATACGCAGTATTTT. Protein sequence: CASGPSGGNTDTQYF.

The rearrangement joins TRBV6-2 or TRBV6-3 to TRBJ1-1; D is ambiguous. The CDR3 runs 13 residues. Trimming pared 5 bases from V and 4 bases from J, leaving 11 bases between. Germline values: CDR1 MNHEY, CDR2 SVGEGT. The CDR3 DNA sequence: TGTGCCAGCAGTGAGGGCCGGGGCACTGAAGCTTTCTTT. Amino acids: CASSEGRGTEAFF.

CDR3 DNA: TGTGCCAGCAGCCCAGACCCCCGCTCCTATAATTCACCCCTCCACTTT. Translated: CASSPDPRSYNSPLHF. J is TRBJ1-6 and V is TRBV3-1 (or the pseudogene TRBV3-2); D unclear. Trimming removed 4 bases at V and 0 bases at J, with 10 bases between. Germline V CDR1 and CDR2: LGHDT, YNNKEL (reference sequence). This CDR3 is 16 amino acids long.

The CDR3 loop is CSVEGNGTGVNTEAFF. The CDR3 bases are TGCAGCGTTGAAGGAAACGGGACAGGGGTCAACACTGAAGCTTTCTTT. This chain links TRBV29-1 with TRBJ1-1; 10 nucleotides agree with TRBD1. Per germline, CDR1 SQVTM and CDR2 ANQGSEA. V was clipped by 1 base and J by 2 bases; unmatched bases: 7. The CDR3 length is 16 residues.